The 20 T cell receptor beta chains listed next were all sequenced from one sample in a study of OX40 agonist ivuxolimab in advanced cancers. Measured with immunoSEQ multiplex PCR; TCRdb has only the in-frame clones, and not every one. Of approximately 89,000 clones in the sample, around 90% were seen once. The material was CD4+ or CD8+ T cells sorted from blood, obtained in a trial of the OX40 agonist ivuxolimab. The receptor source for this set is an adult with an advanced solid tumor such as melanoma, head and neck, liver or kidney cancer.

V usage is TRBV5-6 and J usage is TRBJ1-1; tentative D call: TRBD1 (5 bases). Looked up from germline, CDR1 is SGHDT and CDR2 is YYEEEE. V was shortened by 4 bases and J by 1 base, with 17 bases between the two germline ends. The CDR3 runs to 16 residues. As DNA, the CDR3 is TGTGCCAGCAGCCGCGTCGGAGTCGACAGGAACACTGAAGCTTTCTTT. This codes for CASSRVGVDRNTEAFF.

This clone turned up a few times. This chain connects TRBV5-1 to TRBJ2-5, with 7 bases fitting TRBD2. The CDR3 runs 15 residues. The V and J ends lost 0 bases and 5 bases, in that order; junction bases with no gene match: 7. The V gene's germline CDR1 is SGHRS and CDR2 YFSETQ. CDR3 loop: CASSLVDGGRETQYF. CDR3 nucleotides: TGCGCCAGCAGCTTGGTCGACGGGGGGAGGGAGACCCAGTACTTC.

The rearrangement uses TRBV7-2 and TRBJ2-4; D not certain. From germline, CDR1 is SGHTA and CDR2 FQGNSA. The V end was cut by 0 bases, the J end by 7 bases, with 4 bases between. The CDR3 extends over 12 amino acids. CDR3 amino acids: CASSLARNIQYF. The DNA of the CDR3 is TGTGCCAGCAGCTTAGCGCGGAACATTCAGTACTTC.

The V and J genes are TRBV6-6 and TRBJ2-6; D is ambiguous. Trimming shortened V by 8 bases and J by 0 bases, and 5 bases separated the two germline ends. The length of the CDR3 is 13 residues. Germline CDR1 reads MNHNY; CDR2 reads SVGAGI (reference sequence). This chain's CDR3 is CASANSGANVLTF. CDR3 DNA: TGTGCCAGCGCTAACTCTGGGGCCAACGTCCTGACTTTC.

The V call is TRBV4-1, the J call TRBJ1-3, with no clear D. Germline CDR1 is MGHRA and CDR2 is YSYEKL. The CDR3 runs 18 residues. V shed 4 bases and J shed 2 bases, with 21 bases lying between them. The CDR3 sequence: CASSLNPPDGQTGNTIYF. For the CDR3, the DNA is TGCGCCAGCAGCCTAAACCCCCCCGACGGTCAAACTGGAAACACCATATATTTT.

This chain joins TRBV14 and TRBJ2-7; tentatively, D is TRBD2 (7 bases). CDR3 length: 17 residues. Trimming shortened V by 3 bases and J by 6 bases, and 24 bases separated the two germline ends. The germline gives CDR1 SGHDN, CDR2 FVKESK. The CDR3 is CASSHPRSGGAVSEQYF. CDR3 DNA sequence: TGTGCCAGCAGCCATCCCAGAAGTGGGGGGGCCGTTAGCGAGCAGTACTTC. The complete variable domain, with remaining parts taken from reference TRBV14 and TRBJ2-7, reads EAGVTQFPSHSVIEKGQTVTLRCDPISGHDNLYWYRRVMGKEIKFLLHFVKESKQDESGMPNNRFLAERTGGTYSTLKVQPAELEDSGVYFCASSHPRSGGAVSEQYFGPGTRLTVT.

The rearrangement joins TRBV14 to TRBJ1-6, with TRBD1 as a possible D gene (5 bases). Germline V gives CDR1 SGHDN, CDR2 FVKESK. V lost 2 bases and J 9 bases, leaving 11 bases between the germline ends. The CDR3 consists of 14 residues. DNA for the CDR3: TGTGCCAGCAGCCAACAAAGGGGTGGTTCACCCCTCCACTTT. Its protein product is CASSQQRGGSPLHF.

V and J are TRBV10-2 and TRBJ1-4; D remains unclear. Germline lookup yields CDR1 WSHSY and CDR2 SAAADI. The CDR3 covers 15 residues. Trimming stripped 0 bases from V and 7 bases from J, with 12 bases between. For the CDR3, the DNA is TGCGCCAGCAGTGAGTCAAAGGCGGGTAGTGAAAAACTGTTTTTT. This codes for CASSESKAGSEKLFF.

This sequence joins TRBV19 and TRBJ1-1; no clear D. This CDR3 comprises 14 residues. Germline CDR1 and CDR2: LNHDA and SQIVND (reference sequence). V was shortened by 10 bases and J by 1 base, with 16 bases between the two germline ends. The CDR3 nucleotides read TGTGCCACCGGAGACCGGTCTTCGAACACTGAAGCTTTCTTT. Translating gives CATGDRSSNTEAFF.

The chain joins TRBV5-5 to TRBJ2-1; 7 bases are shared with TRBD2. Germline CDR1 is SGHKS and CDR2 is YYEKEE (reference sequence). Losses at the gene ends were 1 base for V and 3 bases for J; bases not matched to a gene: 7. The CDR3 covers 16 residues. The CDR3 DNA sequence: TGTGCCAGCAGCTTGCGACGGAGCGGGGACTACAATGAGCAGTTCTTC. The encoded protein is CASSLRRSGDYNEQFF. Combining the CDR3 with reference TRBV5-5 and TRBJ2-1 gives the whole variable domain DAGVTQSPTHLIKTRGQQVTLRCSPISGHKSVSWYQQVLGQGPQFIFQYYEKEERGRGNFPDRFSARQFPNYSSELNVNALLLGDSALYLCASSLRRSGDYNEQFFGPGTRLTVL.

The J gene is TRBJ1-2, the V gene TRBV2; D perhaps matches TRBD1 (5 bases). In germline, CDR1 is SNHLY, CDR2 FYNNEI. Trimming left V 4 bases short and J 7 bases short, with 13 bases between. This CDR3 region has 13 residues. The CDR3 reads CASSVETVIGYTF. As DNA, the CDR3 is TGTGCCAGCAGTGTCGAGACAGTGATTGGCTACACCTTC.

The rearrangement uses TRBV11-2 and TRBJ2-6, with D perhaps given as TRBD1 or TRBD2 (5 bases each). The CDR3 sequence is 17 residues long. V lost 1 base, J lost 0 bases, and 10 bases lay in between. Germline CDR1 SGHAT, CDR2 FQNNGV. The CDR3: CASSLVNGGSGANVLTF. The CDR3 DNA reads as TGTGCCAGCAGCTTAGTTAATGGGGGCTCTGGGGCCAACGTCCTGACTTTC.

The chain is built from TRBV7-2 and TRBJ1-5, with D tentatively TRBD1 (5 bases). The CDR3 is 16 amino acids. The V gene's germline CDR1 is SGHTA and CDR2 FQGNSA. V was shortened by 5 bases and J by 0 bases, with 14 bases between the two germline ends. Here the CDR3 DNA reads TGTGCCAGCAGCGCCCGTGAGAGGGGTAGCAATCAGCCCCAGCATTTT. This codes for CASSARERGSNQPQHF.

The rearrangement links TRBV5-1 to TRBJ1-4; 10 positions agree with TRBD1. The V gene end was trimmed by 1 base and the J gene end by 6 bases; junction bases not matched to a gene: 3. The CDR3 contains 15 residues. Germline V CDR1 and CDR2: SGHRS, YFSETQ. CDR3 sequence: CASSLMGTGDEKLFF. The CDR3 DNA follows: TGCGCCAGCAGCTTGATGGGGACAGGGGATGAAAAACTGTTTTTT.

The chain links TRBV5-6 to TRBJ1-2; 7 positions agree with TRBD1. This CDR3 region has 15 residues. V gave up 4 bases and J gave up 3 bases; unmatched junction bases: 9. In germline, CDR1 is SGHDT, CDR2 YYEEEE. The CDR3 reads CASSRETGSYYGYTF. The CDR3 coding sequence is TGTGCCAGCAGCAGAGAGACAGGGAGCTACTATGGCTACACCTTC. Combining the CDR3 with reference TRBV5-6 and TRBJ1-2 gives the whole variable domain DAGVTQSPTHLIKTRGQQVTLRCSPKSGHDTVSWYQQALGQGPQFIFQYYEEEERQRGNFPDRFSGHQFPNYSSELNVNALLLGDSALYLCASSRETGSYYGYTFGSGTRLTVV.

V and J are TRBV5-1 and TRBJ2-7, with 8 bases that match TRBD1. The germline CDR1 and CDR2 sequences are SGHRS and YFSETQ. V was pared by 0 bases and J by 2 bases, with 7 bases of the junction left unmatched. The CDR3 consists of 16 residues. The CDR3 is CASSLALGTGTYEQYF. For the CDR3, the DNA is TGCGCCAGCAGCTTGGCCCTAGGGACAGGCACCTACGAGCAGTACTTC.

The J gene is TRBJ2-2, the V gene TRBV6-1, with D hard to call. Germline lookup yields CDR1 MNHNS and CDR2 SASEGT. V lost 2 bases to trimming and J lost 5 bases, with 12 bases between them. The CDR3 is made up of 15 amino acids. DNA of the CDR3: TGTGCCAGCAGTGAAATCTCGCAGGAGACCGGGGAGCTGTTTTTT. It translates to CASSEISQETGELFF.

This chain connects TRBV5-1 to TRBJ2-1, with D possibly being TRBD2 (7 bases). The CDR3 is made up of 17 amino acids. Between the trimmed V and J ends, which lost 0 bases and 7 bases, there was a span of 20 bases. CDR1 is SGHRS, CDR2 YFSETQ, per germline. The CDR3 here is CASSLGSGGAVANEQFF. In nucleotides, the CDR3 is TGCGCCAGCAGCTTGGGTAGTGGGGGGGCCGTAGCGAATGAGCAGTTCTTC.

V is TRBV5-6 and J is TRBJ2-2, with D perhaps matching TRBD2 (6 bases). From germline, CDR1 is SGHDT and CDR2 YYEEEE. CDR3 length: 12 amino acids. V dropped 4 bases and J dropped 9 bases, with 10 bases sitting between them. The DNA of the CDR3 is TGTGCCAGCAGCCGGGGGAGCCGGGAGCTGTTTTTT. It translates to CASSRGSRELFF.

The V and J genes are TRBV14 and TRBJ2-1, with 9 bases matching TRBD1. The CDR3 runs to 16 residues. V shed 1 base and J 4 bases; nucleotides not matched to a gene: 5. Germline values: CDR1 SGHDN, CDR2 FVKESK. CDR3 sequence: CASSQGGQGRYNEQFF. CDR3 coding DNA: TGTGCCAGCAGCCAAGGAGGACAGGGGAGGTACAATGAGCAGTTCTTC.